The clone carrying this T cell receptor (beta chain) was observed once. Its antigen is still unknown. This specimen comes from a study of siplizumab effects on memory and regulatory T cells. The ends were cut back, 5 bases at V and 3 bases at J, with 14 bases in the middle. The germline V gene has CDR1 SGHTA and CDR2 FQGNSA. The CDR3 runs to 14 residues. General study points: Naive T cells seemed more diverse than memory cells and seemed major alloresponse contributors. A minor fraction of alloreactive clones, and no more, mapped to unstimulated subsets.

About 10^5 TCR templates were assayed per sample. Assay used: immunoSEQ multiplex PCR; TCRdb lists only in-frame clones, some missing. The sample lists some 96,000 clones, 75% to 95% occurring once. The chain joins TRBV7-2 to TRBJ2-7; no definite D call. The receptor was derived from a human donor in good health. The source material was CD4+ T cells sorted from blood. The CDR3 sequence is CASSLGPNNYEQYF. DNA of the CDR3: TGTGCCAGCAGCCTCGGGCCAAACAACTACGAGCAGTACTTC.